This T cell receptor beta chain was identified in a study of identical twins listed by TCRdb under 2016. Broadly, across the study: To test whether fetal clonotypes persist, the study used deep sequencing on TCR alpha and beta repertoires from monozygotic twins, unrelated adults of various ages, and cord blood. Replicate twin experiments were performed at different times using different library preparation protocols to rule out contamination.

Library preparation used 5' RACE. The instrument was an Illumina HiSeq 2000. A universal primer binding site was introduced by template switching, and a unique molecular identifier was present in the final cDNA, enabling accurate counting of TCR cDNA molecules. Specific primers in the conserved constant-segment region were used to synthesize first-strand cDNA for the TCR alpha and beta chains. To control for contamination, each cDNA library was double barcoded with a SMART-Mk sample barcode plus Illumina barcodes. Two successive PCR steps introduced TruSeq adapter sequences along with Illumina sample barcodes. Sequencing of the TCR alpha and beta cDNA libraries was done on the Illumina HiSeq platform using custom primers. For the original study's pipeline: Raw reads were processed with MiGEC to extract unique molecular identifiers, and MiXCR was used to determine CDR3 positions. For each individual, recombination models were inferred using an EM algorithm with the repgenHMM and IGoR tools. The analysis of shared clonotypes was done with the tcR package in R, with sharing normalized by the product of cloneset sizes. Out-of-frame nonproductive sequences were analyzed to study raw recombination free of thymic and clonal selection effects. TCRdb reprocessing: public reads trimmed at Q25 with fastp, clones called with MiXCR, in-frame beta chains kept. Rows are combined by CDR3 protein, so each entry shows the most common genes and DNA. The V and J calls reflect TCRdb's pipeline rather than the authors' work. The sample table lists approximately 190,000 distinct CDR3 sequences, approximately 15% of them with a count of one. The top ten clones comprise less than 45% of the sample.

Every donor was a healthy Caucasian. Three pairs of female monozygotic twins, all aged roughly 18 to 30 years, made up the twin cohort. Positive isolation kits from Invitrogen were used to isolate the CD4+ and CD8+ T cell populations. The full study reports these points: Recombination models systematically underestimated out-of-frame TCR alpha sharing in monozygotic twins but agreed with sharing between unrelated individuals. Because the same donors could not be followed over many years, conclusions were based on cross-sectional statistical analysis. Compared with coincidental sharing between unrelated individuals, out-of-frame TCR alpha sequences shared between twins had an excess of sequences with low generation probability. In beta out-of-frame sequences, excess twin sharing was weaker, because having fewer shared sequences lowered the signal-to-noise ratio. Fewer insertions were carried by abundant cord blood beta clonotypes, a similar but weaker trend appeared in young adult naive repertoires, and no such trend appeared in memory repertoires. Invariant T cells such as MAIT and iNKT could partly confound zero-insertion analyses, though diverse VJ usage argued against this for most clonotypes.

This clonotype turned up a few times. Its antigen target is currently unknown. No much larger clonotype is one base removed from it; base qualities were not supplied. V sheds 9 bases and J sheds 4 bases, leaving 12 bases between their ends. The CDR1 and CDR2 encoded by the germline V gene are MGHDK and SYGVNS. The CDR3 measures 12 amino acids from cysteine to phenylalanine. Just CDR3 DNA is preserved here, 36 bases in frame from base 1. These data are also associated with another study on T cells expressing NK-cell markers. Taken from the second paper: Under 10 donors provided sorted CD3+CD56+NKG2C+, CD3+CD56+NKG2C- and CD3+CD56-NKG2C+ T-cell subsets, whose TCR beta-chain repertoires were profiled. Among the eight sequenced donors, seven were HCMV-seropositive and one was HCMV-seronegative. To restrict sorting to alphabetaTCR-expressing T cells, an anti-gammadeltaTCR antibody was added in several experiments. For over five donors, the dominant CD3+CD56+NKG2C+ clonotypes were among the top 10 CD8+ clonotypes and accounted for about 1.0-7.0% of CD8+ T cells. Those dominant clonotypes were again the most abundant among CD3+CD56-NKG2C+ cells in a handful of donors, at roughly 25-65%. Whether the expanded NKG2C-expressing T cell clones were specific for HCMV antigens was left unclear. All eight donors whose samples were sequenced were randomly selected healthy volunteers, three of them men and five women. A commercial ELISA kit detecting HCMV-specific IgG in serum was used to determine HCMV serostatus. Reads were demultiplexed and grouped by UMI with MIGEC, and clonotypes were assembled and quantified with MiTCR. Only TCR cDNA sequences supported by at least two reads were kept to exclude erroneous sequences. The tcR package was used for downstream repertoire analysis, and clonotypes were matched across fractions by CDR3 nucleotide sequence plus V segment. VDJmatch was used to annotate antigen specificity against VDJdb, with one amino acid substitution allowed in CDR3.

Material: CD8+ T cells sorted from blood. The sequence derives from a woman between 18 and 29 years old in good health. This sequence uses TRBV25-1 and TRBJ1-2; a confident D gene designation cannot be given. The CDR3 loop reads CASRGGFYGYTF. The DNA sequence is given as TGTGCCAGTCGGGGAGGGTTCTATGGCTACACCTTC.